The 26 T cell receptor beta chains in this list originate from one sample, sequenced in a study of early T cells in non-severe SARS-CoV-2 infection. TCRdb fed the 5' RACE reads into MiXCR, producing one record per CDR3 protein. The sample lists almost 85,000 distinct CDR3 sequences; around 10% were seen once. The sequencing input was whole blood. These receptors were collected from an adult who was a healthcare worker with PCR-confirmed SARS-CoV-2 infection or an uninfected control (not recorded which).

At least ten counts were recorded for this clonotype. V gene TRBV27 combines with J gene TRBJ1-1, with D tentatively TRBD1 (5 bases). The CDR3 is 14 amino acids. Looked up from germline, CDR1 is MNHEY and CDR2 is SMNVEV (reference sequence). The ends were cut back, 2 bases at V and 8 bases at J, with 15 bases in the middle. Written as DNA, the CDR3 is TGTGCCAGCAGTTTAAATCAGGGCCTGGGGGAAGCTTTCTTT. This translates into CASSLNQGLGEAFF.

This clonotype came up many times. V usage is TRBV12-3 or TRBV12-4 and J usage is TRBJ2-3, with 8 bases identical to TRBD1. There are 19 residues in the CDR3. V shed 6 bases and J 1 base; nucleotides not matched to a gene: 18. CDR3 loop: CASRLPFSGGFMGTDTQYF. The CDR3 DNA reads TGTGCCAGCAGACTCCCATTCTCAGGGGGCTTCATGGGCACAGATACGCAGTATTTT.

This clonotype was seen once. This rearrangement joins TRBV7-6 to TRBJ2-3; 9 nucleotides align to TRBD1. Germline assignment: CDR1 SGHVS and CDR2 FNYEAQ. There are 16 residues in the CDR3. The V gene end was trimmed by 4 bases and the J gene end by 0 bases; junction bases not matched to a gene: 5. DNA of the CDR3: TGTGCCAGCAGCTCTGGGACAGGGTTGAGCACAGATACGCAGTATTTT. It is translated as CASSSGTGLSTDTQYF.

The V call is TRBV7-9, the J call TRBJ2-3; 7 nucleotides line up with TRBD1. CDR3 length: 18 residues. V gave up 5 bases and J gave up 3 bases; unmatched junction bases: 17. CDR1 and CDR2 (germline): SEHNR, FQNEAQ (reference sequence). The chain's CDR3 is CASSLTPGTAKRTDTQYF. The CDR3 bases are TGTGCCAGCAGCCTAACTCCCGGGACAGCCAAACGGACAGATACGCAGTATTTT.

This clonotype was seen ten or more times. This chain connects TRBV5-1 to TRBJ1-5; a possible D gene is TRBD1 (5 bases). V lost 4 bases and J lost 5, with 13 bases in between. Germline lookup yields CDR1 SGHRS and CDR2 YFSETQ. The CDR3 spans 14 residues. CDR3 in DNA: TGCGCCAGCAGCCCGGGTCCGGGGGATCAGCCCCAGCATTTT. Its translation: CASSPGPGDQPQHF.

This clonotype appeared a few times. This chain uses TRBV29-1 with TRBJ1-2; no definite D call. This CDR3 is built from 10 residues. Germline CDR1 reads SQVTM; CDR2 reads ANQGSEA. V gave up 6 bases and J gave up 4 bases, with 6 bases separating them. This chain's CDR3 is CSVRGYGYTF. DNA for the CDR3: TGCAGCGTCCGGGGCTATGGCTACACCTTC. Full variable domain (outside the CDR3, taken from reference TRBV29-1 and TRBJ1-2): SAVISQKPSRDICQRGTSLTIQCQVDSQVTMMFWYRQQPGQSLTLIATANQGSEATYESGFVIDKFPISRPNLTFSTLTVSNMSPEDSSIYLCSVRGYGYTFGSGTRLTVV.

This clonotype was observed many times. The chain links TRBV20-1 to TRBJ1-5; a possible D gene is TRBD1 (5 bases). There are 12 residues in the CDR3. CDR1 is DFQATT and CDR2 is SNEGSKA in the germline V gene (reference sequence). The germline V and J ends were trimmed by 6 bases and 4 bases, with 10 bases remaining between them. CDR3 in DNA: TGCAGTGCCCACCGGGGGAATCAGCCCCAGCATTTT. This sequence encodes CSAHRGNQPQHF.

The CDR3 DNA follows: TGCAGCGTTGAATACAATGAGCAGTTCTTC. This gives the protein CSVEYNEQFF. The V gene is TRBV29-1, the J gene TRBJ2-1; D unresolved. CDR1 is SQVTM and CDR2 is ANQGSEA in the germline V gene. V dropped 2 bases and J dropped 4 bases, with 0 bases sitting between them. This CDR3 has 10 amino acids.

This chain connects TRBV28 to TRBJ1-2; TRBD1 agrees at 7 bases. The CDR3 extends over 13 amino acids. V lost 10 bases, J lost 4 bases, and 9 bases stayed unmatched. CDR1 and CDR2 (germline): MDHEN, SYDVKM. The CDR3 spells CATDTPGGYGYTF. The CDR3 nucleotides read TGTGCCACCGATACCCCAGGGGGCTATGGCTACACCTTC.

The sample holds many counts of this clonotype. This chain connects TRBV20-1 to TRBJ2-3, with 11 bases identical to TRBD2. The CDR3 is 14 amino acids. V was clipped by 4 bases and J by 2 bases; unmatched bases: 2. Germline CDR1 reads DFQATT; CDR2 reads SNEGSKA (reference sequence). CDR3 sequence (DNA): TGCAGTGCTACTAGCGGGGGGTTCACAGATACGCAGTATTTT. Translation gives CSATSGGFTDTQYF.

J is TRBJ2-7 and V is TRBV7-6; 11 bases are shared with TRBD1. This CDR3 is built from 14 residues. CDR1 and CDR2 from the germline V gene are SGHVS and FNYEAQ. V was pared by 4 bases and J by 4 bases, with 3 bases of the junction left unmatched. CDR3 sequence (DNA): TGTGCCAGCAGCTCCGGGACAGGGGGTTACGAGCAGTACTTC. It yields the protein CASSSGTGGYEQYF.

This chain connects TRBV2 to TRBJ2-7, with TRBD2 matching over 11 bases. V lost 2 bases to trimming and J lost 5 bases; unmatched junction nucleotides: 2. The germline V gene encodes CDR1 SNHLY and CDR2 FYNNEI. CDR3 size: 14 residues. The CDR3 nucleotides are TGTGCCAGCAGTGAAACTAGCGGGAGCAACGAGCAGTACTTC. This codes for CASSETSGSNEQYF.

The sample holds a few counts of this clonotype. This chain connects TRBV20-1 to TRBJ2-7; 10 bases are shared with TRBD2. Germline CDR1 is DFQATT and CDR2 is SNEGSKA (reference sequence). The trim removed 6 bases at V and 2 bases at J, leaving 7 bases unmatched. This CDR3 is 14 amino acids long. CDR3 sequence: CSARSTSGTYEQYF. CDR3 DNA sequence: TGCAGTGCCCGGAGTACTAGCGGGACCTACGAGCAGTACTTC.

The table lists this clonotype with a few counts. The chain uses TRBV29-1 and TRBJ1-1; no clear D gene. The CDR3 extends over 11 amino acids. V lost 7 bases to trimming and J lost 1 base, with 7 bases between them. Germline lookup yields CDR1 SQVTM and CDR2 ANQGSEA. CDR3 in DNA: TGCAGCGCACTACAGAACACTGAAGCTTTCTTT. It is translated as CSALQNTEAFF.

This clonotype has only a few counts. The gene calls are TRBV14 and TRBJ2-5; possibly TRBD2 for D (5 bases). Germline CDR1 and CDR2: SGHDN and FVKESK. The CDR3 consists of 15 residues. The V and J ends lost 6 bases and 4 bases respectively, with 18 bases between them. The CDR3 sequence: CASSPGLMGAETQYF. The CDR3 coding sequence is TGTGCCAGCAGTCCAGGACTCATGGGTGCAGAGACCCAGTACTTC.

This sequence joins TRBV7-2 and TRBJ1-1; the D gene is possibly TRBD1 (5 bases). V lost 2 bases to trimming and J lost 8 bases, with 12 bases between them. CDR1 and CDR2 (germline): SGHTA, FQGNSA. CDR3 length equals 13 residues. For the CDR3, the DNA is TGTGCCAGCAGCTTATCAGTGGGGCAGGAAGCTTTCTTT. Its translation: CASSLSVGQEAFF.

The V gene is TRBV20-1, the J gene TRBJ2-7; 8 nucleotides line up with TRBD1. This CDR3 has 15 residues. CDR1 is DFQATT, CDR2 SNEGSKA, per germline (reference sequence). V was pared by 0 bases and J by 4 bases, with 8 bases of the junction left unmatched. This CDR3 reads CSARDQGASEYEQYF. For the CDR3, the DNA is TGCAGTGCTAGAGACCAGGGGGCTTCTGAATACGAGCAGTACTTC.

This clonotype was counted ten times or more. The V gene is TRBV30, the J gene TRBJ2-4; D is ambiguous. Trimming pared 0 bases from V and 0 bases from J, leaving 9 bases between. The CDR3 loop spans 15 amino acids. Germline CDR1 and CDR2: GTSNPN and SVGIG (reference sequence). The CDR3, as DNA: TGTGCCTGGAGTGTTGTGGAGCTAGCCAAAAACATTCAGTACTTC. Translation gives CAWSVVELAKNIQYF.

This clonotype was seen a few times. V and J are TRBV29-1 and TRBJ2-7, with D unresolved. Trimming removed 4 bases at V and 2 bases at J, with 9 bases between. The V gene's germline CDR1 is SQVTM and CDR2 ANQGSEA. The CDR3 extends over 12 amino acids. The CDR3 bases are TGCAGCGTTGGGCCAGGAGCCTACGAGCAGTACTTC. Its translation: CSVGPGAYEQYF.

This clonotype has just a few counts. The CDR3 bases are TGTGCCAGCAGCCCCCCCCAGCGACTAATGAACACCGGGGAGCTGTTTTTT. As protein: CASSPPQRLMNTGELFF. The rearrangement uses TRBV7-9 and TRBJ2-2, with a weak D call TRBD2 (5 bases). The CDR3 runs to 17 residues. Germline V CDR1 and CDR2: SEHNR, FQNEAQ (reference sequence). V lost 5 bases to trimming and J lost 1 base, with 17 bases between them.

The sample holds many counts of this clonotype. V and J are TRBV12-3 or TRBV12-4 and TRBJ2-1, with TRBD2 matching 12 bases. The CDR3 is made up of 16 amino acids. With V trimmed by 6 bases and J by 6 bases, 9 bases remained unmatched. The CDR3 loop reads CASSLAGGPPGNEQFF. CDR3 nucleotide sequence: TGTGCCAGCAGCCTAGCGGGGGGGCCCCCTGGCAATGAGCAGTTCTTC.

This clonotype was seen repeatedly, ten times or more. This chain joins TRBV6-5 and TRBJ2-3, with TRBD1 matching over 10 bases. V lost 3 bases, J lost 9 bases, and 9 bases stayed unmatched. The CDR3 length is 15 residues. The germline gives CDR1 MNHEY, CDR2 SVGAGI. The CDR3 DNA follows: TGTGCCAGCAGTTATCAGGGGACAGGGGCGCAGACGCAGTATTTT. This codes for CASSYQGTGAQTQYF.

V and J are TRBV25-1 and TRBJ1-6; no definite D call. Germline lookup yields CDR1 MGHDK and CDR2 SYGVNS. The CDR3 has 16 residues. V was clipped by 4 bases and J by 4 bases, with 14 bases between them. The CDR3 here is CASSVSGRRYNSPLHF. The CDR3 DNA reads TGTGCCAGCAGTGTCTCAGGAAGAAGGTATAATTCACCCCTCCACTTT.

This clonotype was recorded at least ten times. V is TRBV12-3 or TRBV12-4 and J is TRBJ1-5, with D perhaps matching TRBD1 (5 bases). This CDR3 contains 13 residues. The V end was cut by 4 bases, the J end by 6 bases, with 10 bases between. CDR3 sequence reads: CASSSLQGQPQHF. CDR3 nucleotides: TGTGCCAGCAGTTCGCTCCAGGGTCAGCCCCAGCATTTT.

The chain recombines TRBV5-6 with TRBJ1-2, with TRBD1 as a possible D gene (5 bases). V dropped 5 bases and J dropped 1 base, with 12 bases sitting between them. The CDR3 contains 14 residues. CDR1 and CDR2 from the germline V gene are SGHDT and YYEEEE. The CDR3 DNA follows: TGTGCCAGCAGGTTTGGACACCTTAACTATGGCTACACCTTC. This sequence encodes CASRFGHLNYGYTF. The full variable domain, rest sourced from reference TRBV5-6 and TRBJ1-2, is DAGVTQSPTHLIKTRGQQVTLRCSPKSGHDTVSWYQQALGQGPQFIFQYYEEEERQRGNFPDRFSGHQFPNYSSELNVNALLLGDSALYLCASRFGHLNYGYTFGSGTRLTVV.

The rearrangement joins TRBV3-1 to TRBJ1-2; D possibly corresponds to TRBD1 (5 bases). This CDR3 is 16 amino acids long. Germline lookup yields CDR1 LGHDT and CDR2 YNNKEL (reference sequence). V was pared by 4 bases and J by 2 bases, with 17 bases between. CDR3 nucleotides: TGTGCCAGCAGCCTGGTGGGACCTTCTGGGAACTATGGCTACACCTTC. It codes for CASSLVGPSGNYGYTF.